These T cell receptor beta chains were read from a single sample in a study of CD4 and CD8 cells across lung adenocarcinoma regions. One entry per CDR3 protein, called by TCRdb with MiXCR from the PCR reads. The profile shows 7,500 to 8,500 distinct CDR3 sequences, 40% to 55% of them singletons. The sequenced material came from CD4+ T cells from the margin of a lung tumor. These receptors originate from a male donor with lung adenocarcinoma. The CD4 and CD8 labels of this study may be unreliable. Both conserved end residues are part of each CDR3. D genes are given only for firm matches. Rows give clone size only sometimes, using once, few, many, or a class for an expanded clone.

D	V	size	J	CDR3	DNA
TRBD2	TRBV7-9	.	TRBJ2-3	CASSLKVLAGLAGAGITDTQYF	TGTGCCAGCAGCTTAAAGGTTTTGGCAGGACTAGCGGGAGCGGGCATAACAGATACGCAGTATTTT
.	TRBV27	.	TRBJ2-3	CASRATGRVGGCSKETQYF	TGTGCCAGCAGAGCCACGGGGCGGGTGGGAGGCTGTAGCAAAGAGACGCAGTATTTT
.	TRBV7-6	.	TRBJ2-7	CASSLVLGQAGHHTQYF	TGTGCCAGCAGCTTAGTCTTAGGGCAGGCTGGACACCACACGCAGTACTTC
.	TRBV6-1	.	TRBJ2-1	CAGGPSSNYNEQYF	TGTGCCGGCGGCCCCTCTAGCAACTACAATGAGCAGTATTTC
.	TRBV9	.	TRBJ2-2	CASSVYGTGELFF	TGTGCCAGCAGCGTTTATGGGACCGGGGAGCTGTTTTTT
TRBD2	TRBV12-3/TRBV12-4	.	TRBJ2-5	CASTLTSGSGETQYF	TGTGCCAGCACCTTGACTAGCGGGAGTGGAGAGACCCAGTACTTC
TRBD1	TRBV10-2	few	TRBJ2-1	CASEGQGTDEQFF	TGCGCCAGCGAGGGACAGGGTACCGATGAGCAGTTCTTC
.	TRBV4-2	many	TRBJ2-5	CASSQRPTGEGRETQYF	TGTGCCAGCAGCCAACGACCGACAGGGGAGGGTCGAGAGACCCAGTACTTC
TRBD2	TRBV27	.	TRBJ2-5	CASSRYSGSQETQYF	TGTGCCAGCAGCCGATATAGCGGGAGCCAAGAGACCCAGTACTTC
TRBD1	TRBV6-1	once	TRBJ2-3	CASSKDRQTSTDTQYF	TGTGCCAGCAGTAAGGACAGGCAGACTAGCACAGATACGCAGTATTTT
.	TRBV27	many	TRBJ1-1	CASSSWTAKTVPTEAFF	TGTGCCAGCAGTTCCTGGACAGCCAAAACCGTCCCCACTGAAGCTTTCTTT
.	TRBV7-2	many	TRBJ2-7	CASSLGTPVSYEQYF	TGTGCCAGCAGCCTAGGCACACCCGTCTCCTACGAGCAGTACTTC
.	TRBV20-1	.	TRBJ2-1	CSARVNDGEQFF	TGCAGTGCTAGAGTGAATGACGGTGAGCAGTTTTTC
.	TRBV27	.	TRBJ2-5	CASSLGGCDQDTQYF	TGTGCCAGCAGTTTAGGGGGGTGTGACCAAGATACCCAGTATTTC
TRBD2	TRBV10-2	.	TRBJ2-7	CASRMGLAGGSSYNEQYF	TGCGCCAGCAGGATGGGACTAGCGGGAGGGAGCTCCTACAATGAGCAGTACTTC